These 10 T cell receptor beta chains came from one sample sequenced in a study of blood T cells in healthy people across ages (dated by TCRdb to the mid-2010s). Libraries came from 5' RACE. The sequencing machine was an Illumina HiSeq 2500. A second roughly 6 to 12 cycle PCR used a sample-barcoded 5' primer and a J-beta primer mix. TCRdb applied fastp at Q25 and MiXCR to the public reads, then kept only in-frame beta chains. Rows are unified per CDR3 protein, each entry keeping the most common DNA and genes. The sample yields 1.5 million or so distinct CDR3 sequences; approximately 43% were counted once. The ten largest clones take up more than 4% of the sample. Sequenced sample: blood. The receptors here all came from a woman younger than 35 in good health.

As for this clonotype: An end of the junction differs from the germline gene, which may be a read error. The genes are TRBV28 and TRBJ1-5; a possible D gene is TRBD1 (6 bases). Germline V lookup: CDR1 MDHEN, CDR2 SYDVKM. CDR3 length: 15 residues. Written as DNA, the CDR3 is TGTGCCGGCAGCCCCGCCAGGGGTAGCAATCAGCCCCAGCATTTT. Amino acid sequence: CAGSPARGSNQPQHF.

This chain uses TRBV10-3 with TRBJ2-7; the match to TRBD2 covers 7 bases. The germline CDR1 and CDR2 sequences are ENHRY and SYGVKD. J gave up 7 bases and V 11 bases, and 14 bases lay outside the gene matches. The CDR3 covers 13 residues. Here the CDR3 DNA reads TGTGCCCTGGGGGACTACCTGTTGGATGAGCAGTACTTC. It yields the protein CALGDYLLDEQYF.

The genes are TRBV27 and TRBJ1-1, with 8 bases fitting TRBD1. Germline V gene sequence: CDR1 MNHEY, CDR2 SMNVEV (reference sequence). V gave up 4 bases and J gave up 5 bases; unmatched junction bases: 3. The CDR3 has 13 amino acids. CDR3 amino acids: CASSWGQVTEAFF. The CDR3 DNA is TGTGCCAGCAGTTGGGGACAGGTTACTGAAGCTTTCTTT.

The V gene is TRBV12-3 or TRBV12-4, the J gene TRBJ2-4, with TRBD1 matching 10 bases. The CDR3 is made up of 14 amino acids. V trimming: 6 bases; J trimming: 4 bases; junction bases outside the gene matches: 3. CDR3 in amino acids: CASSRGQGKNIQYF. CDR3 nucleotide sequence: TGTGCCAGCAGCCGGGGACAGGGGAAAAACATTCAGTACTTC.

Only a few counts were recorded for this clonotype. The genes are TRBV9 and TRBJ2-3; D may be TRBD2 (5 bases). V was shortened by 2 bases and J by 3 bases, with 10 bases between the two germline ends. The CDR3 loop spans 14 amino acids. Germline V gene data show CDR1 as SGDLS and CDR2 as YYNGEE. This chain's CDR3 is CASSVGGFTDTQYF. Written as DNA, the CDR3 is TGTGCCAGCAGCGTCGGAGGTTTTACAGATACGCAGTATTTT.

In its sample, this clonotype was seen a few times. The chain couples TRBV3-1 to TRBJ2-2; a possible D gene is TRBD2 (6 bases). The CDR3 is 14 residues long. The V and J ends lost 4 bases and 8 bases respectively, with 14 bases between them. Germline CDR1 LGHDT, CDR2 YNNKEL (reference sequence). The CDR3 region is CASSPAAEGGELFF. For the CDR3, the DNA is TGTGCCAGCAGCCCTGCTGCGGAGGGAGGGGAGCTGTTTTTT.

The chain uses TRBV20-1 and TRBJ2-7, with D possibly called TRBD1 or TRBD2 (5 bases each). Germline V gene data show CDR1 as DFQATT and CDR2 as SNEGSKA (reference sequence). The CDR3 length is 16 residues. V lost 3 bases and J 4 bases, leaving 22 bases between the germline ends. This chain's CDR3 is CSASRVWGGGPYEQYF. The CDR3 nucleotides are TGCAGTGCTAGCCGCGTGTGGGGCGGAGGACCGTACGAGCAGTACTTC.

This clonotype showed up just a few times. The chain joins TRBV7-2 to TRBJ1-2; perhaps TRBD1 as D (6 bases). The CDR3 consists of 15 residues. The V and J ends lost 3 bases and 8 bases respectively, with 19 bases between them. CDR1 and CDR2 from the germline V gene are SGHTA and FQGNSA. The CDR3 sequence: CASSLVGTQPFGYTF. CDR3 nucleotide sequence: TGTGCCAGCAGCTTGGTAGGGACACAACCGTTCGGCTACACCTTC.

The V and J genes are TRBV20-1 and TRBJ1-6; a weak D match, TRBD1 (5 bases). Looked up from germline, CDR1 is DFQATT and CDR2 is SNEGSKA (reference sequence). Trimming cost V 4 bases and J 7 bases, with 14 bases left between them. This CDR3 spans 14 amino acids. The CDR3 is CSAMTGTANSPLHF. The CDR3 DNA reads TGCAGTGCTATGACCGGGACGGCCAATTCACCCCTCCACTTT.

This clonotype was counted only a few times. J is TRBJ1-2 and V is TRBV6-5; D ambiguous. The length of the CDR3 is 14 residues. The germline CDR1 and CDR2 sequences are MNHEY and SVGAGI. V lost 0 bases and J lost 3, with 8 bases in between. The CDR3 reads CASSYSRTYYGYTF. The CDR3 DNA reads as TGTGCCAGCAGTTACTCGAGGACTTACTATGGCTACACCTTC.